This TCR beta chain derives from a study of vaccination and CD4 T cells after COVID-19. Overall study context: Six males and four females, two of them Hispanic, were enrolled as convalescents. Each participant underwent a two-dose regimen of either the BNT162b2 or the mRNA-1273 vaccine. Study-wide findings and caveats: 304 of 307 vaccine-specific clones from convalescent patients were spike mono-reactive.

One entry per CDR3 protein, called by TCRdb with MiXCR from the PCR reads. There are approximately 19,000 distinct CDR3 sequences in the sample; less than 80% occur only once, and approximately 1% lies in the top ten. Dates of PCR positivity, March to December 2020, preceded the US Alpha, Beta and Delta variants. On this clonotype itself: Its antigen is unidentified.

The CDR3 is made up of 12 amino acids. V lost 2 bases and J 1 base, leaving 6 bases between the germline ends. The germline gives CDR1 DFQATT, CDR2 SNEGSKA (reference sequence). The sequencing here drew on CD4+ T cells from blood, taken before SARS-CoV-2 vaccination. The receptor was isolated from a human donor who had recovered from COVID-19. The chain is built from TRBV20-1 and TRBJ2-7; D ambiguous. CDR3: CSARPGSYEQYF. DNA of the CDR3: TGCAGTGCTAGACCTGGTTCCTACGAGCAGTACTTC.